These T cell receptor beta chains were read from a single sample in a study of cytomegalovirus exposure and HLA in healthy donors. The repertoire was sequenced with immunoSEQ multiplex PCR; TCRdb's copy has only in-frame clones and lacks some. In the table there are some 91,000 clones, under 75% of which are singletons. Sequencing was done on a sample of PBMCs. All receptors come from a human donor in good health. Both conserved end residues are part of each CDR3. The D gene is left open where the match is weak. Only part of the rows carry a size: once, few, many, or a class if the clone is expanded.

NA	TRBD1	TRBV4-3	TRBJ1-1	CASSQDLGGGQIRDRGYTEAFF	TGCGCCAGCAGCCAAGATTTAGGGGGAGGGCAGATCCGGGACAGGGGTTACACTGAAGCTTTCTTT
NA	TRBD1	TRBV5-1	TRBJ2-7	CASSHGDRGSEQYF	TGCGCCAGCAGCCACGGCGACAGGGGGTCGGAGCAGTACTTC
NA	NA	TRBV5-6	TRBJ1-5	CASSAEEGQPQHF	TGTGCCAGCAGCGCAGAGGAGGGCCAGCCCCAGCATTTT
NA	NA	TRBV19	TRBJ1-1	CASSEPNTEAFF	TGTGCCAGTAGTGAGCCGAACACTGAAGCTTTCTTT
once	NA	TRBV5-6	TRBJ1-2	CASSLIDGGYGYTF	TGTGCCAGCAGCTTGATCGACGGGGGCTATGGCTACACCTTC
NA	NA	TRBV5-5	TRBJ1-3	CASSNRDDTIYF	TGTGCCAGCAGTAACAGGGACGACACCATATATTTT
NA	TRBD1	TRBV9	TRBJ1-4	CASSRGTGGEKLFF	TGTGCCAGCAGCCGAGGGACAGGGGGTGAAAAACTGTTTTTT
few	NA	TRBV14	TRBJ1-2	CASSQEASLGHYGYTF	TGTGCCAGCAGCCAAGAGGCATCCTTGGGCCACTATGGCTACACCTTC
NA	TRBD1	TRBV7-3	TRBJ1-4	CASSPGGGEKLFF	TGTGCCAGCAGCCCAGGGGGTGGGGAAAAACTGTTTTTT
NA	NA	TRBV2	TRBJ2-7	CASSELRGYGEQYF	TGTGCCAGCAGTGAATTAAGGGGGTATGGGGAGCAGTACTTC
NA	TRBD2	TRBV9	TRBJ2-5	CASSVTQNSGGAQETQYF	TGTGCCAGCAGCGTAACCCAGAACAGCGGGGGGGCTCAAGAGACCCAGTACTTC
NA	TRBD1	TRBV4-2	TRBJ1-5	CASSQGSGTENQPQHF	TGTGCCAGCAGCCAGGGCTCCGGGACAGAGAATCAGCCCCAGCATTTT
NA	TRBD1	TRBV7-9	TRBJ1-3	CASSLGQVGNTIYF	TGTGCCAGCAGCTTGGGACAGGTTGGAAACACCATATATTTT
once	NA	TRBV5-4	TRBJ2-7	CASSLGGGHTPYEQYF	TGTGCCAGCAGCTTGGGGGGGGGCCACACCCCCTACGAGCAGTACTTC
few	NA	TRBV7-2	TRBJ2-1	CASSPWGGLDNEQFF	TGTGCCAGCAGCCCGTGGGGGGGCCTGGACAATGAGCAGTTCTTC
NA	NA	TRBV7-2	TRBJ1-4	CASSEQVAATNEKLFF	TGTGCCAGCAGCGAACAGGTTGCAGCGACTAATGAAAAACTGTTTTTT
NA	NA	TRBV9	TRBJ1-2	CASTDGGAGAAGGYTF	TGTGCCAGCACCGACGGTGGGGCAGGGGCCGCCGGGGGCTACACCTTC
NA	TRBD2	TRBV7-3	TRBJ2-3	CASSSTSGGAADTQYF	TGTGCCAGCAGCTCCACTAGCGGGGGGGCCGCAGATACGCAGTATTTT
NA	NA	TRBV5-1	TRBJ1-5	CASSLGGNSNQPQHF	TGCGCCAGCAGCTTGGGAGGCAATAGCAATCAGCCCCAGCATTTT
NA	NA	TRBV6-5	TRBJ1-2	CASKNRERGGYTF	TGTGCCAGCAAAAACAGGGAGCGAGGTGGCTACACCTTC
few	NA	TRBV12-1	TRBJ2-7	CASSFAKRADDYEQYF	TGTGCCAGCAGCTTTGCTAAGCGGGCAGACGACTACGAGCAGTACTTC
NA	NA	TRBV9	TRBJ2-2	CASSFGGNTGELFF	TGTGCCAGCAGCTTCGGGGGGAACACCGGGGAGCTGTTTTTT
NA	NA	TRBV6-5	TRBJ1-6	CASSYSGQNSPLHF	TGTGCCAGCAGTTACTCGGGGCAGAATTCACCCCTCCACTTT
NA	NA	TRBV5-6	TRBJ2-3	CASSLGLPSTDTQYF	TGTGCCAGCAGCTTGGGACTCCCGAGCACAGATACGCAGTATTTT
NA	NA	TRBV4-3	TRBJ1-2	CASSQDAGGANYGYTF	TGCGCCAGCAGCCAAGATGCAGGAGGAGCTAACTATGGCTACACCTTC
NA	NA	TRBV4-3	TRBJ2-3	CASSQEGSPGTQYF	TGCGCCAGCAGCCAAGAAGGATCCCCGGGTACGCAGTATTTT
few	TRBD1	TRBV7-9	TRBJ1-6	CASSARGQDNNSPLHF	TGTGCCAGCAGCGCACGTGGACAGGACAACAATTCACCCCTCCACTTT